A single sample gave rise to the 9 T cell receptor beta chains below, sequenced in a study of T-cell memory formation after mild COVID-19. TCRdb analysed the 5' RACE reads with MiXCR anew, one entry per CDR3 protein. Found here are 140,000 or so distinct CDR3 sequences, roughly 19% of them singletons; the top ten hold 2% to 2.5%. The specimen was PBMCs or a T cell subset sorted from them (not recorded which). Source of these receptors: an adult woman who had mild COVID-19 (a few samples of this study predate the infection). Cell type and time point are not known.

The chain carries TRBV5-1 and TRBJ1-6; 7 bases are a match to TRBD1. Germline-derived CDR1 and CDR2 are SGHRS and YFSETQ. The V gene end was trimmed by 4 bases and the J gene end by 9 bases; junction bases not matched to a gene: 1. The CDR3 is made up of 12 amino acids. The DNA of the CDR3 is TGCGCCAGCAGCCGGGACAGTTCACCCCTCCACTTT. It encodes CASSRDSSPLHF.

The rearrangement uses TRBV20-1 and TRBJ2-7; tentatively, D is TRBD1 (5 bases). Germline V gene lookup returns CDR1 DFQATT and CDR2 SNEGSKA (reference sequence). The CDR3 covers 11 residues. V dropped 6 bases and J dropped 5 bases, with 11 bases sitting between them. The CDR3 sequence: CSANQGNEQYF. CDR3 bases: TGCAGTGCGAACCAGGGAAACGAGCAGTACTTC.

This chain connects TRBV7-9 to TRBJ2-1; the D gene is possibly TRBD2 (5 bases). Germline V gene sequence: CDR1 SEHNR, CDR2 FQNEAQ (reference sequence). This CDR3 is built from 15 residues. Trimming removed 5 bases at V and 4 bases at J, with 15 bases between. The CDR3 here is CASSIPSSVYNEQFF. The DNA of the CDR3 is TGTGCCAGCAGCATCCCTAGTAGCGTATACAATGAGCAGTTCTTC.

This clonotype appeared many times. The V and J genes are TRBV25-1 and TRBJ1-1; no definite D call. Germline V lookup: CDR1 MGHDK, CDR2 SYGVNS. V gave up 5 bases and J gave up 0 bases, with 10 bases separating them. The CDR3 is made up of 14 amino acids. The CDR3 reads CASSPPALNTEAFF. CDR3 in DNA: TGTGCCAGCAGTCCCCCAGCTTTGAACACTGAAGCTTTCTTT.

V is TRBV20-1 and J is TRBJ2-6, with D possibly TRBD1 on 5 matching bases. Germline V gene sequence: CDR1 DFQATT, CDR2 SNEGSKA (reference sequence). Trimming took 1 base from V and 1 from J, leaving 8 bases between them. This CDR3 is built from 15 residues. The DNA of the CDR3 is TGCAGTGCTAGAGTTTCAGGGTCTGGGGCCAACGTCCTGACTTTC. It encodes CSARVSGSGANVLTF.

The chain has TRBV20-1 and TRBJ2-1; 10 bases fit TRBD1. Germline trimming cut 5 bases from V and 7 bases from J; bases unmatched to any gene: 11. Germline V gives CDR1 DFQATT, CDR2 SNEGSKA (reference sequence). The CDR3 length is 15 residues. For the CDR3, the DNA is TGCAGTGCTGCCCAACCGGGACAGGGGAGGAATGAGCAGTTCTTC. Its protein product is CSAAQPGQGRNEQFF.

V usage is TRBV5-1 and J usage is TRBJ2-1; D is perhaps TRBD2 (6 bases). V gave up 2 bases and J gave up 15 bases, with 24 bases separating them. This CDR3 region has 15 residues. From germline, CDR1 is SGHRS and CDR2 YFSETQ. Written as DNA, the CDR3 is TGCGCCAGCAGCTTTGGGGACTCATCCCCCCCAACCGTGTTCTTC. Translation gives CASSFGDSSPPTVFF.

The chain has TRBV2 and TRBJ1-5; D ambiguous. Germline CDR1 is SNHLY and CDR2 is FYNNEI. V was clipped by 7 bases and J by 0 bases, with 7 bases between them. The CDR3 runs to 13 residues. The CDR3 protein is CASTADSNQPQHF. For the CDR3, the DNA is TGTGCCAGCACGGCAGATAGCAATCAGCCCCAGCATTTT.

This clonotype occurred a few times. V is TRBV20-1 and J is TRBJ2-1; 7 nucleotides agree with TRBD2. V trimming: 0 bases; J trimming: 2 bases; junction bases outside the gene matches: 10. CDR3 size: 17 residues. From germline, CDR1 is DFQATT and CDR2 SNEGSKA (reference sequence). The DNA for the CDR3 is TGCAGTGCTAGAGATCCTCTTCCTAGCGGACCCTACAATGAGCAGTTCTTC. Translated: CSARDPLPSGPYNEQFF.